These 6 T cell receptor beta chains were sequenced from one sample in a study of identical twins listed by TCRdb under 2016. The receptor library was made with 5' RACE. TCRdb names Illumina HiSeq 2000 as the instrument used. TCRdb took the public reads, trimmed them with fastp at Q25, ran MiXCR for clone calling and kept in-frame beta chains. Each CDR3 protein gets just one entry, which takes the most common genes and DNA from the rows behind it. This sample has about 690,000 distinct CDR3 sequences in its table, and 6% to 6.5% of those were observed once. The ten largest clones take up around 1.9% of the sample. Sequencing was carried out using naive T cells sorted from blood. The sample's cell subset or site, from its label and the paper: cells isolated with a human naive T-cell isolation kit. Receptors were obtained from a man aged 18-30 years in good health.

At least ten counts were recorded for this clonotype. CDR3 bases: TGCAGTGCTAGAGTTGGGGATATGAGAAAAGATACGCAGTATTTT. Its protein product is CSARVGDMRKDTQYF. The gene calls are TRBV20-1 and TRBJ2-3; D ambiguous. The CDR3 totals 15 residues. The V end lost 1 base, the J end lost 5 bases, and 16 bases lay between the germline ends. The germline V gene encodes CDR1 DFQATT and CDR2 SNEGSKA (reference sequence).

This clonotype was seen a few times. V gene TRBV9 combines with J gene TRBJ2-2; perhaps TRBD2 as D (5 bases). The CDR3 runs to 14 residues. Trimming removed 0 bases at V and 9 bases at J, with 12 bases between. Germline CDR1 is SGDLS and CDR2 is YYNGEE. Here the CDR3 reads CASSVGTGFWELFF. The CDR3 DNA reads TGTGCCAGCAGCGTAGGTACGGGATTCTGGGAGCTGTTTTTT.

This clonotype was counted many times. V and J are TRBV9 and TRBJ2-2, with D maybe TRBD1 (5 bases). V was trimmed by 0 bases and J by 6 bases, leaving 18 bases between them. Germline assignment: CDR1 SGDLS and CDR2 YYNGEE. This CDR3 has 17 amino acids. In DNA form, the CDR3 reads TGTGCCAGCAGCGTAGGCCACCAGCCAGGGTTATCCGGGGAGCTGTTTTTT. Residues: CASSVGHQPGLSGELFF. Together with reference TRBV9 and TRBJ2-2, the CDR3 gives the full variable domain: DSGVTQTPKHLITATGQRVTLRCSPRSGDLSVYWYQQSLDQGLQFLIQYYNGEERAKGNILERFSAQQFPDLHSELNLSSLELGDSALYFCASSVGHQPGLSGELFFGEGSRLTVL.

This clonotype was detected ten times or more. The rearrangement uses TRBV29-1 and TRBJ2-1; TRBD1 agrees at 9 bases. This CDR3 contains 12 residues. V gave up 7 bases and J gave up 13 bases; unmatched junction bases: 11. Germline CDR1 SQVTM, CDR2 ANQGSEA. Written as DNA, the CDR3 is TGCAGCGCAAATCAACAGGGGGCGAAACAGTTCTTC. Residues: CSANQQGAKQFF.

This clonotype was picked up many times. The chain combines TRBV5-1 with TRBJ1-1; possible D gene TRBD1, 6 bases. The length of the CDR3 is 15 residues. Trimming pared 2 bases from V and 0 bases from J, leaving 11 bases between. From germline, CDR1 is SGHRS and CDR2 YFSETQ. The CDR3: CASSFLGHMNTEAFF. The CDR3 DNA sequence: TGCGCCAGCAGCTTCCTGGGACATATGAACACTGAAGCTTTCTTT. Looking up the rest from reference TRBV5-1 and TRBJ1-1 gives the full variable domain: KAGVTQTPRYLIKTRGQQVTLSCSPISGHRSVSWYQQTPGQGLQFLFEYFSETQRNKGNFPGRFSGRQFSNSRSEMNVSTLELGDSALYLCASSFLGHMNTEAFFGQGTRLTVV.

This clonotype was seen a handful of times. The chain uses TRBV5-5 and TRBJ1-1; tentative D call: TRBD1 (6 bases). The CDR3 totals 16 residues. The germline V gene encodes CDR1 SGHKS and CDR2 YYEKEE (reference sequence). V shed 3 bases and J shed 6 bases, with 21 bases lying between them. The CDR3 region has the DNA TGTGCCAGCAGCTCGGGCCTGGGAGAGGGGGGTTCTGAAGCTTTCTTT. Protein sequence: CASSSGLGEGGSEAFF.